This T cell receptor (beta chain) is drawn from a study of CD8 T cells in ankylosing spondylitis. Study-wide results and caveats: Disease-linked clones reportedly concentrated significantly in matched ankylosing spondylitis synovial fluid. Relatively rare in peripheral blood, disease-linked clones were also CD8+. One TCR beta motif, made up of eight or nine highly homologous variants, appeared characteristic of ankylosing spondylitis blood.

A single record per CDR3 protein comes from TCRdb applying MiXCR to the 5' RACE reads. The table records about 240,000 distinct CDR3 sequences, around 7.8% of them present only once. Germline lookup yields CDR1 SGHNT and CDR2 YYREEE (reference sequence). Trimming removed 1 base from V and 4 bases from J, with 4 bases in between. CDR3 length: 12 residues. With regard to this clonotype: Antigen specificity is unknown. Possible read error: a much larger clone is one base away.

Material for sequencing was blood, either unsorted or a sorted T cell fraction (not recorded which). The chain employs TRBV5-4 and TRBJ2-3; D not certain. The TCR was taken from a male donor with ankylosing spondylitis or in good health (not recorded which). The DNA for the CDR3 is TGTGCCAGCAGCTTGTTATCAGATACGCAGTATTTT. This sequence encodes CASSLLSDTQYF.